This T cell receptor beta chain appears in the sequencing data of a study of technical replicates of blood from several donors. Libraries were prepared by immunoSEQ multiplex PCR; TCRdb keeps only in-frame clonotypes and omits some of them. Here the sample spans about 15,000 clones, approximately 86% being singletons. The receptor was derived from a human donor in good health. The sequenced sample consisted of PBMCs.

This chain's CDR3 is CASALDPRGATEAFF. Written as DNA, the CDR3 is TGTGCCAGCGCTCTGGACCCTCGGGGGGCCACTGAAGCTTTCTTT. The V and J genes are TRBV6-5 and TRBJ1-1; a weak D match, TRBD1 (6 bases). Germline CDR1 MNHEY, CDR2 SVGAGI. V was clipped by 8 bases and J by 4 bases, with 20 bases between them. This CDR3 has 15 residues.